The sequence of this T cell receptor (beta chain) was determined in a study of T and B cells in COVID-19 patients. V dropped 2 bases and J dropped 2 bases, with 4 bases sitting between them. This CDR3 has 12 amino acids. CDR1 and CDR2 from the germline V gene are MNHEY and SVGEGT. Multiplex PCR with BIOMED2 TRB-A/B primer pools amplified TRB rearrangements. TCRdb re-called the multiplex PCR reads through MiXCR, storing one row per CDR3 protein. Of 4,000 to 5,000 distinct CDR3 sequences listed, about 26% are singletons. From blood, roughly 220-550 ng of genomic DNA served as TRB template. In its sample, this clonotype is medium-sized.

The rearrangement links TRBV6-2 or TRBV6-3 to TRBJ2-7; no definite D call. Sequenced input: blood. The sequence derives from a human donor with active COVID-19. The CDR3 loop is CASSYKPYEQYF. In nucleotides, the CDR3 is TGTGCCAGCAGTTACAAGCCCTACGAGCAGTACTTC.